Given below is one TCR beta chain in context. This entry comes from a study of blood T cell repertoires in COVID-19. In the study overall: Samples came from the United States, Italy and Spain, spanning acute and convalescent COVID-19. PBMCs, B-cell-depleted T cells, or T cells provided the cDNA or gDNA that made up the material.

The CDR3 has 15 residues. Germline lookup yields CDR1 SGHRS and CDR2 YFSETQ. Trimming took 0 bases from V and 4 from J; bases not matched to a gene: 4. Per the original data handling: Amplification with reference gene primers provided the estimates of nucleated cell counts. The method was immunoSEQ multiplex PCR; TCRdb's version includes in-frame clones alone and lacks a portion of them. D and trimming come from the DNA, and the V and J calls and clone size come from that table. The sample contains around 130,000 clones, more than 80% of which appear only once. The rearrangement uses TRBV5-1 and TRBJ2-1, with 7 bases aligning to TRBD1. This TCR derives from a human donor in a cohort sampled during active COVID-19. The sample was peripheral blood. The CDR3 region has the DNA TGCGCCAGCAGCTTGGCCGGGACAGAGTACAATGAGCAGTTCTTC. Its translation: CASSLAGTEYNEQFF.